These T cell receptor beta chains were read from a single sample in a study of CD8+ T cells in alopecia areata. Clones were sequenced by immunoSEQ multiplex PCR, and TCRdb holds only the in-frame ones, with some missing. The sample shows some 150,000 clones, about 70% of them seen only once. This material consisted of CD8+ T cells sorted from blood, taken at week 0. Receptor source: a human donor with alopecia areata. CDR3s include the opening cysteine and the closing phenylalanine or tryptophan. Fields, in order: J gene, D gene, clone size, V gene, CDR3 DNA, CDR3 protein. The D gene is left open where the match is weak. Expanded clones are given a class, and other clones once, few, many or no size at all.

TRBJ2-5 | TRBD1 | few | TRBV29-1 | TGCAGCGTCCCAACAGGGGGCGGAGAGACCCAGTACTTC | CSVPTGGGETQYF
TRBJ2-7 | TRBD1 | NA | TRBV30 | TGTGCCTGGATCAACCGGGACAGATCCTACGAGCAGTACTTC | CAWINRDRSYEQYF
TRBJ2-7 | NA | NA | TRBV5-6 | TGTGCCAGCAGCTGGACAGCGAACTACGAGCAGTACTTC | CASSWTANYEQYF
TRBJ2-2 | NA | NA | TRBV29-1 | TGCAGCGTTGTTCCCAGGAGCGGGGAGCTGTTTTTT | CSVVPRSGELFF
TRBJ1-1 | NA | NA | TRBV29-1 | TGCAGCGTTGACGAAATGGGGGGTTGGGATAACACTGAAGCTTTCTTT | CSVDEMGGWDNTEAFF
TRBJ2-2 | NA | once | TRBV29-1 | TGCAGCGTTGAAGGCGCGACTAACACCGGGGAGCTGTTTTTT | CSVEGATNTGELFF
TRBJ2-3 | NA | NA | TRBV11-1 | TGTGCCAGCAGCTTGGCCGGATGGGGGATCGAGGGAGATACGCAGTATTTT | CASSLAGWGIEGDTQYF
TRBJ2-1 | NA | NA | TRBV29-1 | TGCAGCGTGATGACAGAGTACAATGAGCAGTTCTTC | CSVMTEYNEQFF
TRBJ1-5 | TRBD1 | few | TRBV4-1 | TGCGCCAGCAGCCACAGAGGGGGCGCACAGCCCCAGCATTTT | CASSHRGGAQPQHF
TRBJ2-7 | NA | NA | TRBV30 | TGTGCCTGGAGATCCGGGCCGAATCGCTACGAGCAGTACTTC | CAWRSGPNRYEQYF
TRBJ2-7 | TRBD2 | NA | TRBV2 | TGTGCCAGCAGCTGGACTAGCTACTACGAGCAGTACTTC | CASSWTSYYEQYF
TRBJ2-1 | NA | NA | TRBV6-5 | TGTGCCAGCAGCCCCGACGAAGGGCTATACAATGAGCAGTTCTTC | CASSPDEGLYNEQFF
TRBJ2-7 | NA | few | TRBV25-1 | TGTGCCAGCAGTGAATACCAGGACGGCTACGAGCAGTACTTC | CASSEYQDGYEQYF
TRBJ1-2 | TRBD1 | once | TRBV14 | TGTGCCAGCAGCCGCCGACAGGGGCGAGTATATGGCTACACCTTC | CASSRRQGRVYGYTF
TRBJ2-5 | TRBD2 | NA | TRBV5-6 | TGTGCCAGCAGCTTGCAGCCACTAGCGGGGGGTCAAGAGACCCAGTACTTC | CASSLQPLAGGQETQYF